This TCR beta chain was identified during a study of blood T cell repertoires in COVID-19. Study-level background: Nucleic acid was either cDNA or gDNA, and it came from T cells, B-cell-depleted T cells, or PBMCs.

This CDR3 comprises 14 residues. V was clipped by 3 bases and J by 6 bases, with 15 bases between them. The germline gives CDR1 KGHSH, CDR2 LQKENI. Original data processing: Using reference gene primer amplification, nucleated cell counts were estimated. The data were produced by immunoSEQ multiplex PCR, yet TCRdb's version contains in-frame clones alone and is incomplete. V, J and clone size were drawn from that table, and D and trimming were deduced from the DNA. The table lists 150,000 to 200,000 clones, more than 85% of them singletons. Participants came from some 26 US areas, aged about 18 to 95 years.

Sequenced input: PBMCs or T cells enriched from blood (not recorded which). The TCR comes from a human donor with acute COVID-19. The donor label of this sample is uncertain. The genes are TRBV18 and TRBJ2-7, with D maybe TRBD2 (6 bases). In DNA form, the CDR3 reads TGTGCCAGCTCACCCGGGACTTCAGATAGCGAGCAGTACTTC. Encoded protein: CASSPGTSDSEQYF.